These T cell receptor beta chains were read from a single sample in a study of cytomegalovirus exposure and HLA in healthy donors. The table came from immunoSEQ multiplex PCR; TCRdb's copy has only in-frame clones and leaves some out. The data contain approximately 160,000 clones, 65% to 85% of them singletons. The sample consisted of PBMCs. The receptor set was obtained from a man aged 45-65 years in good health and CMV-seropositive. Each CDR3 is given with its conserved first and last residue. A D gene is named only where the DNA matches it firmly. Clone size is stated in some rows and not others, as once, few, many or a class when expanded.

>TRBV28|-|TRBJ1-2|-
TGTGCCAGCAGTTTACCCGGGGTATTCTCCTATGGCTACACCTTC
CASSLPGVFSYGYTF
>TRBV6-1|-|TRBJ1-2|-
TGTGCCAGCAGTGACGGGGGACTGCGACACTACTACACCTTC
CASSDGGLRHYYTF
>TRBV9|-|TRBJ2-1|TRBD2
TGTGCCAGCAGCGTAGAGGCCGGCGGGAGCGGGCAGTTCTTC
CASSVEAGGSGQFF
>TRBV7-9|-|TRBJ1-5|-
TGTGCCAGCAGCTTCAGGGAAGGTCAGCCCCAGCATTTT
CASSFREGQPQHF
>TRBV6-4|-|TRBJ2-1|TRBD2
TGTGCCAGCAGGCGGACTAGCGGGGCTTACAATGAGCAGTTCTTC
CASRRTSGAYNEQFF
>TRBV7-3|-|TRBJ2-7|-
TGTGCCAGCAACCCAGGGGGCGGGAGCACAAAGCAGTACTTC
CASNPGGGSTKQYF
>TRBV19|once|TRBJ2-7|-
TGTGCCAGTAGTATGAGGCGGGACGCATCCTACGAGCAGTACTTC
CASSMRRDASYEQYF
>TRBV6-5|-|TRBJ1-6|TRBD1
TGTGCCAGCAGGCGGGACAGAGGTAATTCACCCCTCCACTTT
CASRRDRGNSPLHF
>TRBV19|-|TRBJ2-7|-
TGTGCCAGTAGTATAGAGGGAGGTTACGAGCAGTACTTC
CASSIEGGYEQYF
>TRBV11-2|-|TRBJ1-3|-
TGTGCCAGCAGCTTACGACAGAACTCTGGAAACACCATATATTTT
CASSLRQNSGNTIYF
>TRBV9|-|TRBJ2-1|TRBD1
TGTGCCAGCAGCATCACCGGGACAGGCTACAATGAGCAGTTCTTC
CASSITGTGYNEQFF
>TRBV4-2|-|TRBJ2-1|TRBD2
TGTGCCAGCAGCCAAGATCGAAGGGAGGGGTACAATGAGCAGTTCTTC
CASSQDRREGYNEQFF
>TRBV5-6|-|TRBJ1-1|-
TGTGCCAGCAGTTATGAACGGACAGAAATGAACACTGAAGCTTTCTTT
CASSYERTEMNTEAFF
>TRBV28|few|TRBJ2-7|-
TGTGCCAGCAGTTTACTATTTGGCGAGCAGTACTTC
CASSLLFGEQYF
>TRBV4-1|-|TRBJ1-1|TRBD1
TGCGCCAGCAGCCAAGGAAGGGGGCTTAGGGGGGAAGCTTTCTTT
CASSQGRGLRGEAFF
>TRBV9|-|TRBJ2-3|-
TGTGCCAGCAGCCCTCGGTATGGGACTAGCACAGATACGCAGTATTTT
CASSPRYGTSTDTQYF
>TRBV7-2|once|TRBJ1-5|-
TGTGCCAGCAGCTTAACGGGTTTAAATCAGCCCCAGCATTTT
CASSLTGLNQPQHF
>TRBV6-4|-|TRBJ1-1|TRBD1
TGTGCCAGCAGTGCACAGGGGGGGACTGAAGCTTTCTTT
CASSAQGGTEAFF
>TRBV25-1|-|TRBJ1-4|-
TGTGCCAGCAGCACCGGGACACACATTCTTGGTGAAAAACTGTTTTTT
CASSTGTHILGEKLFF
>TRBV27|-|TRBJ2-3|TRBD1
TGTGCCAGCAGTTCCGGACAGGCGCTAAGCACAGATACGCAGTATTTT
CASSSGQALSTDTQYF
>TRBV19|-|TRBJ2-3|TRBD1
TGTGCCAGAGAGACAGGGAGAGATACGCAGTATTTT
CARETGRDTQYF
>TRBV10-3|-|TRBJ1-1|-
TGTGCCATCAGTGAGAGGGGGAACACTGAAGCTTTCTTT
CAISERGNTEAFF
>TRBV6-6|-|TRBJ1-5|TRBD1
TGTGCCAGCAGAGGACAGGACCAGCATTTT
CASRGQDQHF
>TRBV6-6|-|TRBJ2-5|-
TGTGCCAGCAGCCCGCGGGCGTCAGAGACCCAGTACTTC
CASSPRASETQYF
>TRBV7-2|-|TRBJ2-1|-
TGTGCCAGCAGCTTATATCGGCGGGATGAGCAGTTCTTC
CASSLYRRDEQFF
>TRBV30|-|TRBJ1-6|TRBD1
TGTGCCTGGAGCTCAGGGACAGGGCCCAATTCACCCCTCCACTTT
CAWSSGTGPNSPLHF
>TRBV5-6|-|TRBJ2-7|-
TGTGCCAGCACCGACAAGCTTAAGCGGTACGAGCAGTACTTC
CASTDKLKRYEQYF
>TRBV2|-|TRBJ1-1|TRBD1
TGTGCCAGCACCAGACTGCCGGGACAGAGTTACTTCACTGAAGCTTTCTTT
CASTRLPGQSYFTEAFF
>TRBV7-8|once|TRBJ2-3|-
TGTGCCAGCAGCTCTTGGGGCCAGCAAGATACGCAGTATTTT
CASSSWGQQDTQYF
>TRBV6-6|-|TRBJ1-3|-
TGTGCCAGCGGGCCTCCTGGAAACACCATATATTTT
CASGPPGNTIYF
>TRBV4-1|-|TRBJ2-7|TRBD2
TGCGCCAGCAGCCCTCACTGGACTAGCGGGGTGAACGAGCAGTACTTC
CASSPHWTSGVNEQYF
>TRBV7-6|-|TRBJ1-1|-
TGTGCCAGCCGCCTTCACCCGGGGAACACTGAAGCTTTCTTT
CASRLHPGNTEAFF
>TRBV21-1|-|TRBJ1-5|-
TGTGCCAGCAGCAAAGACGGAAGGGGGTGCCAGCATTTT
CASSKDGRGCQHF
>TRBV10-3|-|TRBJ2-7|-
TGTGCCATCAGTGAGCGGGCAGGGGTAGACGAGCAGTACTTC
CAISERAGVDEQYF
>TRBV7-3|-|TRBJ1-1|TRBD1
TGTGCCAGCAGCTTCCAGGGACAGTTGAACACTGAAGCTTTCTTT
CASSFQGQLNTEAFF
>TRBV5-1|-|TRBJ2-7|TRBD1
TGCGCCAGCAGCTTACAGGGGATCGGCGACGAGCAGTACTTC
CASSLQGIGDEQYF
>TRBV4-2|-|TRBJ2-1|-
TGTGCCAGCAGCCGGGTTGGCGGGGTGGGTGAGCAGTTCTTC
CASSRVGGVGEQFF
>TRBV25-1|-|TRBJ1-1|-
TGTGCCAGCAGTCCACAGGGTCGGTACACTGAAGCTTTCTTT
CASSPQGRYTEAFF
>TRBV28|once|TRBJ2-1|TRBD2
TGTGCCAGCAGTTTAGTAGCGGGATTGGAGCAGTTCTTC
CASSLVAGLEQFF
>TRBV11-1|-|TRBJ2-3|TRBD2
TGTGCCAGCAGCTCCAGACTAGCGGGAGGCACAGATACGCAGTATTTT
CASSSRLAGGTDTQYF
>TRBV7-8|-|TRBJ1-2|TRBD1
TGTGCCAGCAGCAAGGACAGGGGAAACTATGGCTACACCTTC
CASSKDRGNYGYTF
>TRBV6-1|-|TRBJ2-5|-
TGTGCCAGCAGCCTTACAGGGTTGGAGACCCAGCACTTC
CASSLTGLETQHF